One and the same sample provided the 21 T cell receptor beta chains below, sequenced in a study of T-cell memory formation after mild COVID-19. In TCRdb, the 5' RACE reads were re-called with MiXCR into one record per CDR3 protein. The table records about 7,000 distinct CDR3 sequences, approximately 31% of them present only once. Source material: PBMCs or a T cell subset sorted from them (not recorded which). Receptors were obtained from an adult woman who had mild COVID-19 (a few samples of this study predate the infection). Cell type and time point are not known.

This clonotype came up many times. The chain joins TRBV2 to TRBJ2-5; TRBD2 aligns across 8 bases. CDR3 size: 12 residues. With V trimmed by 8 bases and J by 2 bases, 1 base remained unmatched. CDR1 is SNHLY and CDR2 is FYNNEI in the germline V gene. DNA for the CDR3: TGTGCCAGCGGGACTAGACAAGAGACCCAGTACTTC. Translated, it gives CASGTRQETQYF.

This clonotype was recorded at least ten times. V and J are TRBV4-1 and TRBJ1-4; 8 nucleotides agree with TRBD1. This CDR3 has 15 amino acids. J lost 6 bases, V lost 5 bases, and 8 bases had no gene match. The germline gives CDR1 MGHRA, CDR2 YSYEKL. The CDR3 nucleotides read TGCGCCAGCAGCGTAGGACAGGGAGGGGATGAAAAACTGTTTTTT. Protein sequence: CASSVGQGGDEKLFF.

This chain links TRBV5-6 with TRBJ2-3; TRBD2 matches at 7 bases. Losses at the gene ends were 1 base for V and 2 bases for J; bases not matched to a gene: 10. This CDR3 spans 17 amino acids. Germline V gene lookup returns CDR1 SGHDT and CDR2 YYEEEE. CDR3 DNA sequence: TGTGCCAGCAGCTTGAGAAGCGGGACCCTCTTCACAGATACGCAGTATTTT. Its translation: CASSLRSGTLFTDTQYF.

By share, this clonotype ranks as large. This chain links TRBV6-1 with TRBJ1-2, with D unclear. Germline CDR1 MNHNS, CDR2 SASEGT. This CDR3 region has 14 residues. The V end was cut by 1 base, the J end by 4 bases, with 10 bases between. For the CDR3, the DNA is TGTGCCAGCAGTGAAGAGAGTTGGCTCTATGGCTACACCTTC. Its translation is CASSEESWLYGYTF.

This clonotype ranks as medium-sized. The rearrangement uses TRBV7-6 and TRBJ1-3; D uncertain. Per the germline V gene, CDR1 is SGHVS and CDR2 is FNYEAQ. V lost 5 bases, J lost 7 bases, and 18 bases lay in between. This CDR3 has 15 residues. The CDR3 spells CASSQTDVGGNTIYF. The CDR3 DNA is TGTGCCAGCAGCCAAACGGACGTCGGTGGGAACACCATATATTTT.

In its sample, this clonotype was seen many times. The gene calls are TRBV20-1 and TRBJ1-2, with TRBD1 identical over 7 bases. CDR1 is DFQATT, CDR2 SNEGSKA, per germline (reference sequence). V gave up 5 bases and J gave up 6 bases; unmatched junction bases: 9. CDR3 length equals 13 residues. The DNA of the CDR3 is TGCAGTGCTCCTCGACAGGGAGGTGATGGCTACACCTTC. Residues: CSAPRQGGDGYTF.

This clonotype was picked up many times. The chain links TRBV3-1 to TRBJ2-2; 12 bases agree with TRBD2. This CDR3 is 19 amino acids long. Germline-derived CDR1 and CDR2 are LGHDT and YNNKEL (reference sequence). With 0 bases clipped from V and 3 bases from J, the junction kept 8 bases outside the gene matches. The DNA for the CDR3 is TGTGCCAGCAGCCAAGAAAAGCTAGCGGGAGGGCCGTACACCGGGGAGCTGTTTTTT. The encoded protein is CASSQEKLAGGPYTGELFF.

Here the CDR3 DNA reads TGTGCCTGGAGTCCGGGCTACGAGCAGTACTTC. Protein: CAWSPGYEQYF. The rearrangement links TRBV30 to TRBJ2-7; D gene ambiguous. V lost 2 bases to trimming and J lost 3 bases, with 5 bases between them. This CDR3 region has 11 residues. Germline V CDR1 and CDR2: GTSNPN, SVGIG (reference sequence).

This clonotype was seen repeatedly, ten times or more. The rearrangement uses TRBV27 and TRBJ1-1, with TRBD1 identical over 7 bases. Germline V gene sequence: CDR1 MNHEY, CDR2 SMNVEV (reference sequence). V lost 5 bases, J lost 6 bases, and 9 bases stayed unmatched. The CDR3 contains 14 residues. The chain's CDR3 is CASSVDRVNAEAFF. The CDR3 DNA is TGTGCCAGCAGTGTAGACAGGGTAAACGCTGAAGCTTTCTTT.

This clonotype has a count of ten or more. The CDR3: CSASFRNNEQFF. The CDR3 DNA follows: TGCAGTGCTAGTTTTCGGAACAATGAGCAGTTCTTC. This chain joins TRBV20-1 and TRBJ2-1, with D uncertain. Germline CDR1 reads DFQATT; CDR2 reads SNEGSKA (reference sequence). Trimming cost V 3 bases and J 5 bases, with 8 bases left between them. CDR3 length equals 12 residues.

The chain uses TRBV4-3 and TRBJ2-3, with D unresolved. The CDR3 is 16 residues long. With 3 bases removed from V and 3 bases from J, the gap between germline ends came to 16 bases. Germline V CDR1 and CDR2: LGHNA, YSLEER. The CDR3 protein is CASSQHRSDGTDTQYF. Written as DNA, the CDR3 is TGCGCCAGCAGCCAGCATAGGAGCGACGGGACAGATACGCAGTATTTT.

The sample holds many counts of this clonotype. The chain links TRBV14 to TRBJ2-1; D remains unclear. Germline V gives CDR1 SGHDN, CDR2 FVKESK. The germline V and J ends were trimmed by 2 bases and 0 bases, with 11 bases remaining between them. The CDR3 consists of 16 residues. CDR3 coding DNA: TGTGCCAGCAGCCAATATGAAAGAAACTCCTACAATGAGCAGTTCTTC. Its translation: CASSQYERNSYNEQFF.

The V call is TRBV5-1, the J call TRBJ2-1; D assignment may be TRBD1 or TRBD2 (5 bases each). This CDR3 spans 16 amino acids. Trimming took off 10 bases at V and 0 bases at J, with 20 bases between the two ends. CDR1 SGHRS and CDR2 YFSETQ come from the germline V gene. CDR3 sequence reads: CASRSRGRGSYNEQFF. CDR3 bases: TGCGCCTCCCGGTCGAGGGGCCGCGGCTCCTACAATGAGCAGTTCTTC.

The chain combines TRBV5-1 with TRBJ2-1; unclear D gene. Germline values: CDR1 SGHRS, CDR2 YFSETQ. Deletions cut 0 bases from V and 8 bases from J, with 12 bases between. This CDR3 spans 14 amino acids. CDR3 protein: CASSLDSFRDEQFF. The CDR3 nucleotides read TGCGCCAGCAGCTTGGACAGCTTTAGAGATGAGCAGTTCTTC.

The chain links TRBV2 to TRBJ2-5; weak D call: TRBD1 (6 bases). Per germline, CDR1 SNHLY and CDR2 FYNNEI. Trimming shortened V by 6 bases and J by 2 bases, and 13 bases separated the two germline ends. The CDR3 loop spans 14 amino acids. This CDR3 reads CASRGGQRQETQYF. In nucleotides, the CDR3 is TGTGCCAGCAGGGGCGGACAGAGACAAGAGACCCAGTACTTC. Full variable domain (rest looked up from reference TRBV2 and TRBJ2-5): EPEVTQTPSHQVTQMGQEVILRCVPISNHLYFYWYRQILGQKVEFLVSFYNNEISEKSEIFDDQFSVERPDGSNFTLKIRSTKLEDSAMYFCASRGGQRQETQYFGPGTRLLVL.

In its sample, this clonotype was seen many times. The gene calls are TRBV13 and TRBJ2-7, with 9 nucleotides matching TRBD2. Germline V lookup: CDR1 PRHDT, CDR2 FYEKMQ (reference sequence). The trim removed 8 bases at V and 5 bases at J, leaving 10 bases unmatched. The CDR3 sequence is 14 residues long. CDR3: CASQDSGSSHEQYF. Written as DNA, the CDR3 is TGTGCCAGCCAGGATAGCGGGAGTTCTCACGAGCAGTACTTC.

CDR3 protein: CASSSSDGSYGYTF. The CDR3 DNA follows: TGTGCCAGCAGTTCCTCGGACGGTTCCTATGGCTACACCTTC. V gene TRBV12-3 or TRBV12-4 combines with J gene TRBJ1-2; D is undetermined. Trimming took off 4 bases at V and 4 bases at J, with 13 bases between the two ends. The CDR3 has 14 amino acids.

There are many counts of this clonotype. The V and J genes are TRBV7-9 and TRBJ2-1, with a weak D call TRBD2 (6 bases). Germline V gene sequence: CDR1 SEHNR, CDR2 FQNEAQ (reference sequence). The CDR3 totals 15 residues. V was trimmed by 3 bases and J by 7 bases, leaving 16 bases between them. The CDR3 loop reads CASSFVSAGSNEQFF. The CDR3 bases are TGTGCCAGCAGCTTCGTTTCGGCGGGATCGAATGAGCAGTTCTTC. Based on the CDR3 plus reference TRBV7-9 and TRBJ2-1, the full variable domain is DTGVSQNPRHKITKRGQNVTFRCDPISEHNRLYWYRQTLGQGPEFLTYFQNEAQLEKSRLLSDRFSAERPKGSFSTLEIQRTEQGDSAMYLCASSFVSAGSNEQFFGPGTRLTVL.

Many counts were recorded for this clonotype. This sequence joins TRBV20-1 and TRBJ1-5; D ambiguous. V was trimmed by 3 bases and J by 4 bases, leaving 13 bases between them. Germline lookup yields CDR1 DFQATT and CDR2 SNEGSKA (reference sequence). This CDR3 is 14 amino acids long. This chain's CDR3 is CSARGPGYNQPQHF. For the CDR3, the DNA is TGCAGTGCTAGGGGTCCGGGGTATAATCAGCCCCAGCATTTT.

The J gene is TRBJ2-6, the V gene TRBV7-2; no reliable D call. The CDR3 runs to 13 residues. V lost 5 bases and J lost 1, with 3 bases in between. Looked up from germline, CDR1 is SGHTA and CDR2 is FQGNSA. The CDR3 sequence: CASSPSGANVLTF. DNA of the CDR3: TGTGCCAGCAGCCCTTCTGGGGCCAACGTCCTGACTTTC. Looking up the rest from reference TRBV7-2 and TRBJ2-6 gives the full variable domain: GAGVSQSPSNKVTEKGKDVELRCDPISGHTALYWYRQSLGQGLEFLIYFQGNSAPDKSGLPSDRFSAERTGGSVSTLTIQRTQQEDSAVYLCASSPSGANVLTFGAGSRLTVL.

This chain uses TRBV3-1 with TRBJ2-3; TRBD2 matches 7 bases. CDR1 and CDR2 from the germline V gene are LGHDT and YNNKEL (reference sequence). Germline trimming cut 1 base from V and 2 bases from J; bases unmatched to any gene: 3. The CDR3 covers 15 residues. CDR3 protein: CASSQVGGSTDTQYF. The CDR3, as DNA: TGTGCCAGCAGCCAAGTGGGGGGGTCCACAGATACGCAGTATTTT.